The 27 T cell receptor beta chains reported below all come from one sample, sequenced in a study of cytomegalovirus exposure and HLA in healthy donors. PCR employed 60 Vbeta and 13 Jbeta primers. Profiling relied on immunoSEQ multiplex PCR, and the TCRdb table lists in-frame clones only, not all of them. Of tens of thousands of clones detected, roughly 67% appear once; the ten largest clones hold around 5.4%. Sequences were obtained from PBMCs. These receptors were taken from a middle-aged man in good health and CMV-seronegative.

The chain couples TRBV5-8 to TRBJ1-6, with TRBD1 matching 10 bases. V was pared by 0 bases and J by 9 bases, with 3 bases of the junction left unmatched. This CDR3 contains 15 residues. CDR1 and CDR2 (germline): SGHTS, YDEGEE. CDR3 in amino acids: CASSLETGGVSPLHF. CDR3 DNA: TGTGCCAGCAGCTTGGAGACAGGGGGCGTTTCACCCCTCCACTTT.

This chain uses TRBV5-1 with TRBJ1-1; TRBD1 matches 7 bases. Unmatched junction bases numbered 4, after V lost 4 bases and J lost 1 base. The CDR3 spans 14 residues. Per germline, CDR1 SGHRS and CDR2 YFSETQ. DNA of the CDR3: TGCGCCAGCAGCGGCCAGGGGGGGAACACTGAAGCTTTCTTT. Protein: CASSGQGGNTEAFF.

This clone was recorded only once. In nucleotides, the CDR3 is TGTGCCATCGGACAGGGACAGAAAGACACTGAAGCTTTCTTT. This codes for CAIGQGQKDTEAFF. The chain has TRBV10-3 and TRBJ1-1, with TRBD1 matching over 8 bases. CDR3 length equals 14 residues. Germline V gene data show CDR1 as ENHRY and CDR2 as SYGVKD. V lost 8 bases and J lost 3; bases outside the gene matches: 8.

The V and J genes are TRBV25-1 and TRBJ2-1, with 9 bases that match TRBD1. The CDR3 contains 11 residues. V shed 2 bases, J shed 15 bases, and the junction held 2 bases outside the gene matches. Germline CDR1 MGHDK, CDR2 SYGVNS. This CDR3 reads CASSENRGRFF. The CDR3 coding sequence is TGTGCCAGCAGTGAAAACAGGGGGCGGTTCTTC.

This chain links TRBV14 with TRBJ1-4; the match to TRBD1 covers 7 bases. The trim removed 4 bases at V and 3 bases at J, leaving 8 bases unmatched. Germline CDR1 is SGHDN and CDR2 is FVKESK. CDR3 length: 16 amino acids. The CDR3 DNA sequence: TGTGCCAGCAGCCGACGGACAGGTTCCTCTAATGAAAAACTGTTTTTT. Translating gives CASSRRTGSSNEKLFF. The variable domain in full, with the rest retrieved from reference TRBV14 and TRBJ1-4, is EAGVTQFPSHSVIEKGQTVTLRCDPISGHDNLYWYRRVMGKEIKFLLHFVKESKQDESGMPNNRFLAERTGGTYSTLKVQPAELEDSGVYFCASSRRTGSSNEKLFFGSGTQLSVL.

The rearrangement links TRBV11-2 to TRBJ2-7; 7 bases are shared with TRBD1. This CDR3 region has 14 residues. V trimming: 5 bases; J trimming: 3 bases; junction bases outside the gene matches: 7. CDR1 SGHAT and CDR2 FQNNGV come from the germline V gene. The chain's CDR3 is CASSPIQGFYEQYF. The CDR3, as DNA: TGTGCCAGCAGCCCGATACAGGGGTTCTACGAGCAGTACTTC. The complete variable domain, with remaining parts taken from reference TRBV11-2 and TRBJ2-7, reads EAGVAQSPRYKIIEKRQSVAFWCNPISGHATLYWYQQILGQGPKLLIQFQNNGVVDDSQLPKDRFSAERLKGVDSTLKIQPAKLEDSAVYLCASSPIQGFYEQYFGPGTRLTVT.

This chain links TRBV28 with TRBJ2-7; TRBD1 matches at 8 bases. Trimming cost V 6 bases and J 7 bases; bases outside gene matches: 11. The CDR3 is made up of 14 amino acids. Germline assignment: CDR1 MDHEN and CDR2 SYDVKM. CDR3 bases: TGTGCCAGCAGCCCCGGACAGGGTTTCCTTGAGCAGTACTTC. Translating it yields CASSPGQGFLEQYF. Full variable domain (rest looked up from reference TRBV28 and TRBJ2-7): DVKVTQSSRYLVKRTGEKVFLECVQDMDHENMFWYRQDPGLGLRLIYFSYDVKMKEKGDIPEGYSVSREKKERFSLILESASTNQTSMYLCASSPGQGFLEQYFGPGTRLTVT.

Concerning this clone: The germline gene is not matched at one end of the junction; a read error may be the cause. The CDR3 DNA reads as TGTGCCAGCGCTGGGAGGGGGACTGAAACTTTCTTT. Its protein is CASAGRGTETFF. This sequence joins TRBV7-9 and TRBJ1-1, with D possibly TRBD1 on 6 matching bases. This CDR3 comprises 12 residues. From germline, CDR1 is SEHNR and CDR2 FQNEAQ (reference sequence).

V gene TRBV15 combines with J gene TRBJ2-5; the D gene is possibly TRBD1 (6 bases). The CDR3 runs 18 residues. V shed 0 bases and J shed 3 bases, with 20 bases lying between them. Germline V gene sequence: CDR1 LNHNV, CDR2 YYDKDF (reference sequence). This CDR3 reads CATSRDGVGQGKEETQYF. As DNA, the CDR3 is TGTGCCACCAGCAGAGATGGAGTAGGGCAGGGGAAGGAAGAGACCCAGTACTTC.

This clone has a handful of counts. The chain carries TRBV6-5 and TRBJ2-2, with D perhaps matching TRBD2 (5 bases). There are 15 residues in the CDR3. CDR1 and CDR2 from the germline V gene are MNHEY and SVGAGI. Trimming stripped 4 bases from V and 5 bases from J, with 14 bases between. In DNA form, the CDR3 reads TGTGCCAGCAGTTCCCTGGACGGGAAAACCGGGGAGCTGTTTTTT. Translation: CASSSLDGKTGELFF.

This clone was picked up a small number of times. This chain links TRBV2 with TRBJ2-3; TRBD2 agrees at 8 bases. The V gene end was trimmed by 6 bases and the J gene end by 3 bases; junction bases not matched to a gene: 11. The CDR3 is made up of 16 amino acids. Germline CDR1 SNHLY, CDR2 FYNNEI. For the CDR3, the DNA is TGTGCCAGCAGAGATCTTCGGGGGGGCCTGACAGATACGCAGTATTTT. This sequence encodes CASRDLRGGLTDTQYF.

This rearrangement joins TRBV27 to TRBJ2-7; perhaps TRBD2 as D (5 bases). The V and J ends lost 6 bases and 3 bases respectively, with 12 bases between them. The CDR3 is made up of 13 amino acids. In germline, CDR1 is MNHEY, CDR2 SMNVEV (reference sequence). The DNA of the CDR3 is TGTGCCAGCAGGGTAACCCGGGACTACGAGCAGTACTTC. It translates to CASRVTRDYEQYF.

This chain links TRBV23-1 with TRBJ1-3; TRBD1 is a possible D gene (5 bases). TRBV23-1 carries the ORF label, with uncertain function. V was pared by 2 bases and J by 0 bases, with 11 bases between. The CDR3 runs to 16 residues. The DNA of the CDR3 is TGCGCCAGCAGTCAAAAAAACGGGGGCTCTGGAAACACCATATATTTT. Its protein is CASSQKNGGSGNTIYF.

The chain combines TRBV5-6 with TRBJ2-1; 7 bases are a match to TRBD1. The CDR3 totals 12 residues. The V gene end was trimmed by 5 bases and the J gene end by 7 bases; junction bases not matched to a gene: 3. CDR1 SGHDT and CDR2 YYEEEE come from the germline V gene. The CDR3, as DNA: TGTGCCAGCAGTGGGACAGCGAATGAGCAGTTCTTC. Translating it yields CASSGTANEQFF.

The genes are TRBV9 and TRBJ2-1, with TRBD2 identical over 11 bases. The ends lost 0 bases at V and 5 bases at J; junction bases unmatched: 1. Germline V gene lookup returns CDR1 SGDLS and CDR2 YYNGEE. CDR3 size: 15 residues. The CDR3 bases are TGTGCCAGCAGCGTAGTAGCGGGGGGGAACAATGAGCAGTTCTTC. Translating it yields CASSVVAGGNNEQFF.

The V and J genes are TRBV13 and TRBJ2-7, with TRBD1 as a possible D gene (5 bases). Germline CDR1 PRHDT, CDR2 FYEKMQ (reference sequence). The CDR3 runs 13 residues. V gave up 4 bases and J gave up 9 bases, with 16 bases separating them. The CDR3 here is CASSSRARDVQYF. As DNA, the CDR3 is TGTGCCAGCAGCTCGAGAGCCAGGGATGTGCAGTACTTC.

This clone was observed a single time. In nucleotides, the CDR3 is TGTGCCAGTAGTAGGAGACAGGCTAGGGGTGGCTATGGCTACACCTTC. Its translation is CASSRRQARGGYGYTF. The rearrangement joins TRBV19 to TRBJ1-2; a weak D match, TRBD1 (6 bases). The CDR3 extends over 16 amino acids. With 4 bases removed from V and 4 bases from J, the gap between germline ends came to 19 bases. Germline V gives CDR1 LNHDA, CDR2 SQIVND (reference sequence).

In its sample, this clone was seen a few times. This chain links TRBV11-2 with TRBJ1-2; 9 nucleotides align to TRBD1. CDR1 is SGHAT, CDR2 FQNNGV, per germline. V trimming: 4 bases; J trimming: 6 bases; junction bases outside the gene matches: 6. This CDR3 has 14 amino acids. CDR3 loop: CASSSRDRVNGYTF. The CDR3, as DNA: TGTGCCAGCAGCTCCCGGGACAGGGTAAATGGCTACACCTTC.

The CDR3 DNA is TGTGCCAGCAGCTCCGGGACAGGGGACTCCTTAGCCAAAAACATTCAGTACTTC. Residues: CASSSGTGDSLAKNIQYF. V is TRBV5-4 and J is TRBJ2-4, with TRBD1 identical over 10 bases. Trimming cost V 3 bases and J 0 bases; bases outside gene matches: 9. Germline lookup yields CDR1 SGHNT and CDR2 YYREEE (reference sequence). The CDR3 runs 18 residues.

This clone appeared a single time. J is TRBJ1-2 and V is TRBV9; 7 bases align to TRBD1. Germline V gives CDR1 SGDLS, CDR2 YYNGEE. The V gene end was trimmed by 2 bases and the J gene end by 1 base; junction bases not matched to a gene: 2. The CDR3 has 14 residues. The CDR3 nucleotides are TGTGCCAGCAGCGTCGGGACAGATAACTATGGCTACACCTTC. Protein product: CASSVGTDNYGYTF.

The rearrangement joins TRBV5-1 to TRBJ2-5, with 11 positions matching TRBD1. Trimming took 7 bases from V and 2 from J; bases not matched to a gene: 10. This CDR3 region has 16 residues. Germline lookup yields CDR1 SGHRS and CDR2 YFSETQ. The CDR3 sequence is CASGNPGQGVQETQYF. Here the CDR3 DNA reads TGCGCCAGCGGAAATCCGGGACAGGGGGTTCAAGAGACCCAGTACTTC.

The chain uses TRBV5-1 and TRBJ1-2; a possible D gene is TRBD1 (5 bases). V gave up 6 bases and J gave up 4 bases, with 16 bases separating them. Looked up from germline, CDR1 is SGHRS and CDR2 is YFSETQ. This CDR3 has 14 residues. The CDR3 loop is CASMEGRGGYGYTF. CDR3 DNA sequence: TGCGCCAGCATGGAGGGACGGGGGGGCTATGGCTACACCTTC. The full variable domain, with the rest looked up from reference TRBV5-1 and TRBJ1-2, is KAGVTQTPRYLIKTRGQQVTLSCSPISGHRSVSWYQQTPGQGLQFLFEYFSETQRNKGNFPGRFSGRQFSNSRSEMNVSTLELGDSALYLCASMEGRGGYGYTFGSGTRLTVV.

The chain carries TRBV7-8 and TRBJ1-2, with D maybe TRBD1 (5 bases). V dropped 5 bases and J dropped 5 bases, with 21 bases sitting between them. The CDR3 is 16 amino acids. CDR1 is SGHVS, CDR2 FQNEAQ, per germline. CDR3 nucleotides: TGTGCCAGCAGCATAGGACACGCTGTCCCCTCATATGGCTACACCTTC. Protein product: CASSIGHAVPSYGYTF.

The V gene is TRBV6-1, the J gene TRBJ1-5; D is uncertain. Deletions cut 7 bases from V and 4 bases from J, with 14 bases between. Germline V gene sequence: CDR1 MNHNS, CDR2 SASEGT. The CDR3 loop spans 14 amino acids. The CDR3 sequence: CASTIPVGNQPQHF. In nucleotides, the CDR3 is TGTGCCAGCACTATCCCGGTCGGGAATCAGCCCCAGCATTTT.

The chain carries TRBV5-1 and TRBJ2-1; TRBD2 matches 8 bases. Germline-derived CDR1 and CDR2 are SGHRS and YFSETQ. This CDR3 contains 17 residues. The V gene end was trimmed by 3 bases and the J gene end by 5 bases; junction bases not matched to a gene: 13. The CDR3 bases are TGCGCCAGCAGCTCCCTGGAGAGGGCGGGGGGTAACAATGAGCAGTTCTTC. Amino acid sequence: CASSSLERAGGNNEQFF.

The chain combines TRBV9 with TRBJ2-3, with 7 positions matching TRBD2. CDR1 SGDLS and CDR2 YYNGEE come from the germline V gene. V was pared by 4 bases and J by 6 bases, with 11 bases of the junction left unmatched. The CDR3 contains 15 residues. The CDR3 DNA sequence: TGTGCCAGCAGCTACCGGGACTACTTTACGGATACGCAGTATTTT. Its protein is CASSYRDYFTDTQYF.

The chain uses TRBV9 and TRBJ2-2, with 12 nucleotides matching TRBD2. Germline values: CDR1 SGDLS, CDR2 YYNGEE. The CDR3 length is 16 residues. After removal of 0 bases from V and 9 bases from J, the junction contained 6 bases not matched to a gene. CDR3 in DNA: TGTGCCAGCAGCGTAGACTCTAGCGGGGGGGCCCGGGAGCTGTTTTTT. It yields the protein CASSVDSSGGARELFF.